The 5 T cell receptor beta chains listed next were all sequenced from one sample in a study of identical twins. Each CDR3 protein gets one entry after TCRdb re-called the 5' RACE reads with MiXCR. The data hold 700,000 or so distinct CDR3 sequences, with approximately 9% observed a single time. These same records also appear under a second study, on yellow fever vaccine responses in identical twins.

Sequencing was carried out using PBMCs. These receptors originate from a woman aged 18-29 years in good health.

This clonotype was seen at least ten times. This sequence joins TRBV3-1 and TRBJ2-3, with no clear D. Trimming took 6 bases from V and 2 from J, leaving 12 bases between them. CDR1 LGHDT and CDR2 YNNKEL come from the germline V gene (reference sequence). The CDR3 loop spans 14 amino acids. Written as DNA, the CDR3 is TGTGCCAGCAGTCAGGTGGGATCCACAGATACGCAGTATTTT. Its protein is CASSQVGSTDTQYF.

This clonotype was picked up a small number of times. This rearrangement joins TRBV7-2 to TRBJ2-5, with TRBD1 identical over 12 bases. The V and J ends lost 6 bases and 7 bases, in that order; junction bases with no gene match: 9. Germline V CDR1 and CDR2: SGHTA, FQGNSA. This CDR3 has 15 residues. CDR3 residues: CASRQGTGGRGTQYF. In nucleotides, the CDR3 is TGTGCCAGCAGACAAGGGACAGGGGGCCGCGGGACCCAGTACTTC.

This clonotype has just one count. This chain uses TRBV12-3 or TRBV12-4 with TRBJ2-1, with 12 bases that match TRBD2. The CDR3 has 19 amino acids. The ends lost 11 bases at V and 8 bases at J; junction bases unmatched: 25. The CDR3 sequence: CASSNQYPSGRAWGDEQFF. CDR3 nucleotide sequence: TGTGCCTCCTCCAACCAGTACCCTAGCGGGAGGGCCTGGGGTGATGAGCAGTTCTTC.

This clonotype was found a few times. The rearrangement joins TRBV12-3 or TRBV12-4 to TRBJ1-2; D not certain. This CDR3 has 14 amino acids. The V end was cut by 3 bases, the J end by 8 bases, with 16 bases between. CDR3 in DNA: TGTGCCAGCAGTTTGGGCAGGATCGGATCCGGCTACACCTTC. Translating gives CASSLGRIGSGYTF.

This clonotype was counted a few times. The chain carries TRBV5-1 and TRBJ2-1, with 8 bases matching TRBD2. The CDR3 contains 16 residues. The germline CDR1 and CDR2 sequences are SGHRS and YFSETQ. J was trimmed by 2 bases and V by 4 bases; bases with no gene match: 8. The CDR3: CASSQGRGATYNEQFF. In nucleotides, the CDR3 is TGCGCCAGCAGCCAAGGGCGGGGGGCCACCTACAATGAGCAGTTCTTC.